Sequencing of this T cell receptor beta chain was carried out in a study of blood T cell repertoires in COVID-19. Study as a whole: Specimens from acute and convalescent COVID-19 originated in the United States, Italy and Spain. PBMCs, B-cell-depleted T cells, or T cells were the source of the cDNA or gDNA that made up the material.

Per the germline V gene, CDR1 is SGHVS and CDR2 is FQNEAQ. CDR3 size: 14 residues. Trimming took 6 bases from V and 1 from J, leaving 9 bases between them. With respect to this clone: The same CDR3 can be traced to other DNA sequences in this sample.

Per the original data handling: From reference gene primer amplification, estimates of nucleated cell counts were derived. TCRdb keeps only in-frame clones here, not all; method: immunoSEQ multiplex PCR. V, J and clone size were drawn from that table, and D and trimming were deduced from the DNA. The sample shows about 200,000 clones, 88% of them seen only once. V usage is TRBV7-8 and J usage is TRBJ2-2, with a weak D call TRBD1 (6 bases). The sequence was obtained from a man between 18 and 29 years old with active or convalescent COVID-19. The specimen sequenced was peripheral blood. CDR3 sequence (DNA): TGTGCCAGCAGGCGGACAGAGAACACCGGGGAGCTGTTTTTT. Encoded protein: CASRRTENTGELFF.